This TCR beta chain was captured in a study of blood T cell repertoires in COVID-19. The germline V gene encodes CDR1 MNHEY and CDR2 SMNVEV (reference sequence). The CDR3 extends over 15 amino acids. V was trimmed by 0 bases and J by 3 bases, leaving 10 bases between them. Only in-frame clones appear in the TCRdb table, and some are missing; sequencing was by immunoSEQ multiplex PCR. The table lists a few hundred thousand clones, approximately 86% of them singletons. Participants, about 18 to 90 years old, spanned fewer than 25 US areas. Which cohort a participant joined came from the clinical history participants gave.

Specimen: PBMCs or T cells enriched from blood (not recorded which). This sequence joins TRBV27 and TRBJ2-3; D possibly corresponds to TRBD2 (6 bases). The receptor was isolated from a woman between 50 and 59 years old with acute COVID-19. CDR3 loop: CASSLSWGRTDTQYF. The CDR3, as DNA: TGTGCCAGCAGTTTATCTTGGGGGAGGACAGATACGCAGTATTTT.